This T cell receptor beta chain emerged from a study of control samples from healthy donors and cancer patients. Germline CDR1 and CDR2: SGHRS and YFSETQ. The CDR3 runs to 16 residues. Trimming pared 6 bases from V and 9 bases from J, leaving 26 bases between. TCRdb's copy holds only in-frame clones and misses some; the assay was immunoSEQ multiplex PCR. There are about 47,000 clones in the sample; over 70% occur only once, and around 9.1% lies in the top ten. V gene TRBV5-1 combines with J gene TRBJ2-3, with TRBD2 as a possible D gene (7 bases). Sequenced sample: blood. This TCR derives from a man between 65 and 85 years old in good health. The CDR3 region is CASNLLGGGLSRTQYF. Written as DNA, the CDR3 is TGCGCCAGCAACCTCCTAGGGGGGGGTTTGAGTCGGACGCAGTATTTT.